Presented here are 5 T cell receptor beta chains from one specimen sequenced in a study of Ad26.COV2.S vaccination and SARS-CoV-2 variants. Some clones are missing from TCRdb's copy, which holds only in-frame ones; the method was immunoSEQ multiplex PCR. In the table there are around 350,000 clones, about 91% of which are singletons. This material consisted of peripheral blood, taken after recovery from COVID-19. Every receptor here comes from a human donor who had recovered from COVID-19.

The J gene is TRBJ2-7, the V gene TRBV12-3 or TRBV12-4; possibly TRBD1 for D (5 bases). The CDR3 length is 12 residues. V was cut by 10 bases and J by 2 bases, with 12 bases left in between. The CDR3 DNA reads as TGTGCCACCGGGCAGGGCCCCTACGAGCAGTACTTC. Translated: CATGQGPYEQYF.

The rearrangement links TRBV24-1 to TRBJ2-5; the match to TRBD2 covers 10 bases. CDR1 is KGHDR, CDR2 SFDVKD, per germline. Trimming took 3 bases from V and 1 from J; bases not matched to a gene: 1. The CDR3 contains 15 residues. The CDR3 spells CATSDRTSGQETQYF. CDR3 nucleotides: TGTGCCACCAGTGATCGGACTAGCGGCCAAGAGACCCAGTACTTC.

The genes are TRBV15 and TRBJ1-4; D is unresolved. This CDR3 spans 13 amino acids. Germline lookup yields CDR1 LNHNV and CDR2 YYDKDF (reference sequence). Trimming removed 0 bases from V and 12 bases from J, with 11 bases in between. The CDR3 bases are TGTGCCACCAGCAGAGATTTGACCGTAGAACTGTTTTTT. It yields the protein CATSRDLTVELFF.

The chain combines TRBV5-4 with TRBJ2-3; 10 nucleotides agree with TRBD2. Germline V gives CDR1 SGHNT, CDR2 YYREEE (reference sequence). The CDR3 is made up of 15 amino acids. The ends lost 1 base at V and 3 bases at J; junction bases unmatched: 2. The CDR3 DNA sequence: TGTGCCAGCAGCTTGATGGGACTAGCGACAGATACGCAGTATTTT. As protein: CASSLMGLATDTQYF.

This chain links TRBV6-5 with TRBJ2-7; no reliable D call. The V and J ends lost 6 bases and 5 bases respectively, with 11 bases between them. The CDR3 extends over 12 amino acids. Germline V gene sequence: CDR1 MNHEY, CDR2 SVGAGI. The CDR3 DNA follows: TGTGCCAGCAGCCGGGCAGCCCACGAGCAGTACTTC. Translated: CASSRAAHEQYF.